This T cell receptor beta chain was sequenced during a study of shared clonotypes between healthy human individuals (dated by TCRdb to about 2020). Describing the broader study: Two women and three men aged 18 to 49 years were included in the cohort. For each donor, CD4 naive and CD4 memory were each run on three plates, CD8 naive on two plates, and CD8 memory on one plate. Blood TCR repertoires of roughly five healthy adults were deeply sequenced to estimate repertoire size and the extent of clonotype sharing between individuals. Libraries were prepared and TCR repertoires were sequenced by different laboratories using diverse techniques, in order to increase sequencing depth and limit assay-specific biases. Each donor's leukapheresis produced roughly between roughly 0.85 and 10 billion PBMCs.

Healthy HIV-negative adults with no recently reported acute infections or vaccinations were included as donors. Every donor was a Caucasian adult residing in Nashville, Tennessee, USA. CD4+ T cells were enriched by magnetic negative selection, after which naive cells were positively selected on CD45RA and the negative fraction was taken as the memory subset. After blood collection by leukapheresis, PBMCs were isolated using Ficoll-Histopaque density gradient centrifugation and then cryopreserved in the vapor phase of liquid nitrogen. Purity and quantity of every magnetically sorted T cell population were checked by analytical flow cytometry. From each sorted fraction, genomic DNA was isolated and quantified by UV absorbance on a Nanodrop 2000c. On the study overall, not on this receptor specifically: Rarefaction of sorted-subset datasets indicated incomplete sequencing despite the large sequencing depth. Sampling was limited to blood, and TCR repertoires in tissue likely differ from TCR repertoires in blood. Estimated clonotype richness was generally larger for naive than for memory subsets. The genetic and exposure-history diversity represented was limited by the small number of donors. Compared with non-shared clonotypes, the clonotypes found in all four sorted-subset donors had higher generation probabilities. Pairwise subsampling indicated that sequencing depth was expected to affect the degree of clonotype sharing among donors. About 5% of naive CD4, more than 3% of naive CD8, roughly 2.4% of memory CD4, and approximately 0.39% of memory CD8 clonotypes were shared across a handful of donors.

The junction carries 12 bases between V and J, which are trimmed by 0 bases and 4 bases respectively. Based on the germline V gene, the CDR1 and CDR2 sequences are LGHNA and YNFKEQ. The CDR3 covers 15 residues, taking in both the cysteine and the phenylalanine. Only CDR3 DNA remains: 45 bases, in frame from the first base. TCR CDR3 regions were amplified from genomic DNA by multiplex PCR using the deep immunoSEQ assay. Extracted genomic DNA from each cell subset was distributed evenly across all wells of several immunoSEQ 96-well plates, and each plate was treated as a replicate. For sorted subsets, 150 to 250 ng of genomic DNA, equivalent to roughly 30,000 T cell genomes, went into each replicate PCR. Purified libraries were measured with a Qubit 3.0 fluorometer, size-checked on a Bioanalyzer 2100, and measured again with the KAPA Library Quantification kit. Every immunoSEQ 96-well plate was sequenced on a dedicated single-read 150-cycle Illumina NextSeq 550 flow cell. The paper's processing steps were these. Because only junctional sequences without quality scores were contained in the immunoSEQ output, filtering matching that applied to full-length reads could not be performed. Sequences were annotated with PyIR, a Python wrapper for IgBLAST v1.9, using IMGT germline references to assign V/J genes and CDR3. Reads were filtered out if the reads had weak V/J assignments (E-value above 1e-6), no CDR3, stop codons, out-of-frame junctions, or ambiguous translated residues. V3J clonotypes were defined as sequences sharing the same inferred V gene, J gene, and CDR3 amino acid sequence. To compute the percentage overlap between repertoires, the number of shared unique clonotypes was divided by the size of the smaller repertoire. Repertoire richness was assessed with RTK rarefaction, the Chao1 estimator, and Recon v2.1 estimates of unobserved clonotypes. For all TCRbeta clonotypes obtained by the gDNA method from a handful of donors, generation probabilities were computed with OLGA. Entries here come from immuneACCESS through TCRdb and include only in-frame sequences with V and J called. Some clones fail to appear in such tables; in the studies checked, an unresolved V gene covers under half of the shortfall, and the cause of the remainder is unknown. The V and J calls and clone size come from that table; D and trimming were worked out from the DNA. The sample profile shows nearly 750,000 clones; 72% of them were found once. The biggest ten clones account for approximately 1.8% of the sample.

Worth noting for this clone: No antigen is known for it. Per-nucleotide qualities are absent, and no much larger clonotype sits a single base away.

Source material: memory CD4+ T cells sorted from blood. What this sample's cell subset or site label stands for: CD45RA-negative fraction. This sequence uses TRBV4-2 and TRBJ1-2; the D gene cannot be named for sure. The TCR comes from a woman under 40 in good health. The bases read TGTGCCAGCAGCCAAGAGGTATCCTATTCCTATGGCTACACCTTC. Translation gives CASSQEVSYSYGYTF.